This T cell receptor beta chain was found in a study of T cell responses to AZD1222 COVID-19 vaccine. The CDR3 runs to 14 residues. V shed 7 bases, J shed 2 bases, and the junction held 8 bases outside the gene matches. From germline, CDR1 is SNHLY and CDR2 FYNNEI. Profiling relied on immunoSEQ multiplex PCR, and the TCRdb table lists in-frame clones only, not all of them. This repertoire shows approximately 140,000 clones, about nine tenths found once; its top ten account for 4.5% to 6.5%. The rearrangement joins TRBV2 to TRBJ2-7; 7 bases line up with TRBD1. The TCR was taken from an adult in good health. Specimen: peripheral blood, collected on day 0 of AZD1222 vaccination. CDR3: CASTPDRRAYEQYF. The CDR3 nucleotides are TGTGCCAGCACCCCGGACAGGAGAGCCTACGAGCAGTACTTC.